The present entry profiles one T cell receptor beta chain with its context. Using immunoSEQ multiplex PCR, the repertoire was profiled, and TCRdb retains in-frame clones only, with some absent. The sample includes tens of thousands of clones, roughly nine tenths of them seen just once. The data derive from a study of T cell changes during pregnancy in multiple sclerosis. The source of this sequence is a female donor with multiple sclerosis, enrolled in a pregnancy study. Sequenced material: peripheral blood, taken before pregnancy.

The CDR3: CASSQDPPQANTGELFF. In DNA form, the CDR3 reads TGCGCCAGCAGCCAAGATCCCCCGCAGGCGAACACCGGGGAGCTGTTTTTT. The chain is built from TRBV4-3 and TRBJ2-2, with no clear D. The CDR3 is 17 amino acids. Germline CDR1 is LGHNA and CDR2 is YSLEER. Trimming removed 0 bases at V and 0 bases at J, with 11 bases between.